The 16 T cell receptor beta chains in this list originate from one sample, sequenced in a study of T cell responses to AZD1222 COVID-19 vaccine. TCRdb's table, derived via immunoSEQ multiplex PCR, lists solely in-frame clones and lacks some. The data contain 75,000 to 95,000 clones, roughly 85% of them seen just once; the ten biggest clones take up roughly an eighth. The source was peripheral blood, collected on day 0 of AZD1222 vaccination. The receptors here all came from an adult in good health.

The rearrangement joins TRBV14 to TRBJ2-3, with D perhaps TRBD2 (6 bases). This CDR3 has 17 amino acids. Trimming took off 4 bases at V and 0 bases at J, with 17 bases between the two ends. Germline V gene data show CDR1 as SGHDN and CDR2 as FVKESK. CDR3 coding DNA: TGTGCCAGCAGCCCCCTTCGGGGGACCGCCAGCACAGATACGCAGTATTTT. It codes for CASSPLRGTASTDTQYF. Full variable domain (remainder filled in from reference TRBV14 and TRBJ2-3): EAGVTQFPSHSVIEKGQTVTLRCDPISGHDNLYWYRRVMGKEIKFLLHFVKESKQDESGMPNNRFLAERTGGTYSTLKVQPAELEDSGVYFCASSPLRGTASTDTQYFGPGTRLTVL.

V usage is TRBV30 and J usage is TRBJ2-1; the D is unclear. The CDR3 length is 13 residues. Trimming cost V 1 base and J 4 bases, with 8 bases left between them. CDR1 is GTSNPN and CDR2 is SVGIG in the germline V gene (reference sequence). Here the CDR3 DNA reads TGTGCCTGGAGTGATAACGATTACAATGAGCAGTTCTTC. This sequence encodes CAWSDNDYNEQFF. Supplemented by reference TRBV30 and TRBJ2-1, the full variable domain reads SQTIHQWPATLVQPVGSPLSLECTVEGTSNPNLYWYRQAAGRGLQLLFYSVGIGQISSEVPQNLSASRPQDRQFILSSKKLLLSDSGFYLCAWSDNDYNEQFFGPGTRLTVL.

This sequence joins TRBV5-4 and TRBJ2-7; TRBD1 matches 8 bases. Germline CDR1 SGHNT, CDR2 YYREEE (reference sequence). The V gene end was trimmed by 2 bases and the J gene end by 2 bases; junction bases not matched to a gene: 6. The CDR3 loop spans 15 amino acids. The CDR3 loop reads CASSFGGQATYEQYF. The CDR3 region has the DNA TGTGCCAGCAGCTTTGGGGGACAGGCCACCTACGAGCAGTACTTC.

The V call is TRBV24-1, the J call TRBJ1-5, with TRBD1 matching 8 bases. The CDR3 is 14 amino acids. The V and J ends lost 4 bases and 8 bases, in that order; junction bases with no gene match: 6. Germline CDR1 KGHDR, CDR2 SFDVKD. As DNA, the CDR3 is TGTGCCACCAGTGACCGCAGGGGGCACGAGCCCCAGCATTTT. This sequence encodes CATSDRRGHEPQHF.

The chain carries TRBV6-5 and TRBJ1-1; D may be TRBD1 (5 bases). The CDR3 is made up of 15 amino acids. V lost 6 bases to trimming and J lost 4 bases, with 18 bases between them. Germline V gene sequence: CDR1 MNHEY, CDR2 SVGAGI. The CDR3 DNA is TGTGCCAGCAGGCCCCCCGGGGGTATAGGCACTGAAGCTTTCTTT. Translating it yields CASRPPGGIGTEAFF.

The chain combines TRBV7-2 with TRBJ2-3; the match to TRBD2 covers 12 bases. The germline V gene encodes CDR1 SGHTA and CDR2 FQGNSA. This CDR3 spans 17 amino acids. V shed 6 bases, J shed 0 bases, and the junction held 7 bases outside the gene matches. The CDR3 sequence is CASRAPLAGGSTDTQYF. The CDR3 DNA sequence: TGTGCCAGCAGAGCCCCCCTAGCGGGGGGGAGCACAGATACGCAGTATTTT.

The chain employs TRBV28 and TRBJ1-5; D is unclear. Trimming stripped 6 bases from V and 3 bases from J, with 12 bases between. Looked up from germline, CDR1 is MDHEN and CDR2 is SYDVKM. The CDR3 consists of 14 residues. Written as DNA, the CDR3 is TGTGCCAGCAGGACCCCGGGCCCCAATCAGCCCCAGCATTTT. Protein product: CASRTPGPNQPQHF.

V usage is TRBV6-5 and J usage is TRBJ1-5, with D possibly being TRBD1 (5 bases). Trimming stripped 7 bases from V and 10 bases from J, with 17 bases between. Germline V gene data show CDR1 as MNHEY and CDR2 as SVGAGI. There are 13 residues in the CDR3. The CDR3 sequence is CASTRDPRGPQHF. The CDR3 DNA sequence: TGTGCCAGCACGAGGGACCCGAGGGGACCCCAGCATTTT.

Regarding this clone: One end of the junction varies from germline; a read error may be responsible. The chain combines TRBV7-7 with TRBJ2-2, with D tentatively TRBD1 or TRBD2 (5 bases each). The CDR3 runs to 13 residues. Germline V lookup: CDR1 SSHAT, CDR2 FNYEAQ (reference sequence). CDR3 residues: CASSPGTTGELFF. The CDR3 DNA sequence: TGTGCTAGCAGCCCCGGGACCACCGGGGAGCTGTTTTTT.

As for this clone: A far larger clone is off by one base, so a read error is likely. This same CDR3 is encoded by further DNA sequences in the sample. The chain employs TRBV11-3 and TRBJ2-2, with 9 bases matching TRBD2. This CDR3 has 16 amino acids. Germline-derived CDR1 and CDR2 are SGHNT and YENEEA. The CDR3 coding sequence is TGCGCCCGCGGGGGGCGGCGGGGGGGCGACACCGGGGAGCTGTTTTTT. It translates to CARGGRRGGDTGELFF. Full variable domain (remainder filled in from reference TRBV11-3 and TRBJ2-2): EAGVVQSPRYKIIEKKQPVAFWCNPISGHNTLYWYLQNLGQGPELLIRYENEEAVDDSQLPKDRFSAERLKGVDSTLKIQPAELGDSAVYLCARGGRRGGDTGELFFGEGSRLTVL.

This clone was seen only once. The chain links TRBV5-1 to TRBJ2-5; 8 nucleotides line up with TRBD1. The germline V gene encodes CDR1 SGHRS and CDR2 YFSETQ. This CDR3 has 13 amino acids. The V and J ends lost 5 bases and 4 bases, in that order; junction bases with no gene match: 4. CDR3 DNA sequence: TGCGCCAGCAGACGCAGGGGGCGAGAGACCCAGTACTTC. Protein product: CASRRRGRETQYF.

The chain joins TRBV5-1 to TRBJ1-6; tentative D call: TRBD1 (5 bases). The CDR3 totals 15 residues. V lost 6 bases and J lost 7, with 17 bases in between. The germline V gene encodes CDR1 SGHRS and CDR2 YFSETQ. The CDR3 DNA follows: TGCGCCAGCATCCCCGCTCCGGGGCGAAATTCACCCCTCCACTTT. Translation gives CASIPAPGRNSPLHF. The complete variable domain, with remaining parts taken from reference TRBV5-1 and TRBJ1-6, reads KAGVTQTPRYLIKTRGQQVTLSCSPISGHRSVSWYQQTPGQGLQFLFEYFSETQRNKGNFPGRFSGRQFSNSRSEMNVSTLELGDSALYLCASIPAPGRNSPLHFGNGTRLTVT.

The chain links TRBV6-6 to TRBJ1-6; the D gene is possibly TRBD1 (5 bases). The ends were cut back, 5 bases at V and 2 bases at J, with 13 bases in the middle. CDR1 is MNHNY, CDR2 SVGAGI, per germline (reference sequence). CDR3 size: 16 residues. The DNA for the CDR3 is TGTGCCAGCAGTCGAGGGGAGAGGCCCTATAATTCACCCCTCCACTTT. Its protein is CASSRGERPYNSPLHF.

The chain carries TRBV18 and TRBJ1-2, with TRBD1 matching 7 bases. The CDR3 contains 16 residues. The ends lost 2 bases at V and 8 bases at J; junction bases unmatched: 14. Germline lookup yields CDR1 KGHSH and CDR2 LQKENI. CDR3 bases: TGTGCCAGCTCACCAGCCTCAGGGGGGGCCCCGTACGGCTACACCTTC. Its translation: CASSPASGGAPYGYTF. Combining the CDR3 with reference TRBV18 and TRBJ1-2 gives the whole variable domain NAGVMQNPRHLVRRRGQEARLRCSPMKGHSHVYWYRQLPEEGLKFMVYLQKENIIDESGMPKERFSAEFPKEGPSILRIQQVVRGDSAAYFCASSPASGGAPYGYTFGSGTRLTVV.

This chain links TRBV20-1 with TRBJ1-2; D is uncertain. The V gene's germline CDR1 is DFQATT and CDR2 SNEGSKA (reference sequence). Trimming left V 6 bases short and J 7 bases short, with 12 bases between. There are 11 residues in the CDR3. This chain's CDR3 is CSAQREGGYTF. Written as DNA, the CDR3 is TGCAGTGCCCAGCGAGAGGGTGGCTACACCTTC.

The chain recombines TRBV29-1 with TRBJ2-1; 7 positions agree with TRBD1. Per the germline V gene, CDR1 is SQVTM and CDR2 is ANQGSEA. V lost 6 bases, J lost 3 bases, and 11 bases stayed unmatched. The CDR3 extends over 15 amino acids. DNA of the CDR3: TGCAGCGTGGTAAACCCGGGACAGAGCTACAATGAGCAGTTCTTC. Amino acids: CSVVNPGQSYNEQFF.